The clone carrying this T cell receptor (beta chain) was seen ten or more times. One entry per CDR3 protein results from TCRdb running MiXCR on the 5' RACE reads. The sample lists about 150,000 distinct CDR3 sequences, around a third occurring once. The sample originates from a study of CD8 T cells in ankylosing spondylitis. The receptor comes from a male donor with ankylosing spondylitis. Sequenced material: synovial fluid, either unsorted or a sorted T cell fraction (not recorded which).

Here the CDR3 DNA reads TGTGCCAGCAGCCCAAATAAGCGAAATGAGCAGTTCTTC. This gives the protein CASSPNKRNEQFF. The gene calls are TRBV7-9 and TRBJ2-1; D unclear. Germline loops: CDR1 SEHNR, CDR2 FQNEAQ (reference sequence). This CDR3 comprises 13 residues. V lost 5 bases, J lost 7 bases, and 12 bases lay in between.